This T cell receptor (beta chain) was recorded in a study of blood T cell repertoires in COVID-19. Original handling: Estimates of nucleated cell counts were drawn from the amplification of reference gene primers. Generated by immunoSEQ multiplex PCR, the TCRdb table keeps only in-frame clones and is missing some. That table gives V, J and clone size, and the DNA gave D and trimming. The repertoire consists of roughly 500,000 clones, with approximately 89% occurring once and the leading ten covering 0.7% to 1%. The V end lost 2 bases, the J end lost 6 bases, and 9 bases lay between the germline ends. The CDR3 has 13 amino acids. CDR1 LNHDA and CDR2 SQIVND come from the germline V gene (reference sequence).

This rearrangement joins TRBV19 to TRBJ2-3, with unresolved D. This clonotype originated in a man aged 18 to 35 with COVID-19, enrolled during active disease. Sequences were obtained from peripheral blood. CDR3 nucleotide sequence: TGTGCCAGTAGTATATATATCTCGGATACGCAGTATTTT. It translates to CASSIYISDTQYF.